This entry lists 2 T cell receptor beta chains sequenced from one sample in a study of T cells in localized non-small cell lung cancer. Generated by immunoSEQ multiplex PCR, the TCRdb table keeps only in-frame clones and is missing some. The sample lists 2,500 to 3,000 clones, around a quarter occurring once. Material: normal lung tissue next to the tumor, obtained before any cancer treatment. These TCRs come from an older male donor with stage II lung adenocarcinoma.

The chain employs TRBV14 and TRBJ2-7; D gene ambiguous. The CDR3 has 11 amino acids. V dropped 4 bases and J dropped 2 bases, with 3 bases sitting between them. Looked up from germline, CDR1 is SGHDN and CDR2 is FVKESK. The CDR3 sequence is CASSLTYEQYF. The CDR3 nucleotides are TGTGCCAGCAGCCTAACCTACGAGCAGTACTTC.

This clone was detected a few times. This chain joins TRBV12-5 and TRBJ2-3, with 7 bases aligning to TRBD2. Per the germline V gene, CDR1 is LGHNT and CDR2 is FRNRAP. The CDR3 runs to 14 residues. Trimming took 8 bases from V and 5 from J; bases not matched to a gene: 10. The CDR3 DNA reads TGTGCTAGTAGCGGGGTTACTCCCCAAGATACGCAGTATTTT. Residues: CASSGVTPQDTQYF.